These 5 T cell receptor beta chains share one sample of origin, sequenced in a study of identical twins. TCRdb recomputed calls from the 5' RACE reads with MiXCR, one row per CDR3 protein. Of 500,000 or so distinct CDR3 sequences listed, roughly an eighth are singletons. The same data also contributed to another study, on yellow fever vaccine responses in identical twins.

Sequencing used CD4+ T cells sorted from blood. Receptors originate from a woman between 18 and 29 years old in good health.

The J gene is TRBJ1-2, the V gene TRBV7-1; possibly TRBD1 for D (5 bases). TRBV7-1 is noted as an ORF with a role that remains uncertain. This CDR3 comprises 14 residues. Trimming took 3 bases from V and 6 from J, leaving 14 bases between them. The CDR3 reads CASSSLGTMDGYTF. DNA for the CDR3: TGTGCCAGCAGCTCCTTGGGGACGATGGATGGCTACACCTTC.

This clonotype was detected a few times. V gene TRBV18 combines with J gene TRBJ2-7; D unclear. The CDR3 length is 12 residues. The V gene's germline CDR1 is KGHSH and CDR2 LQKENI. The V gene lost 2 bases and the J gene lost 5 bases, with 7 bases spanning the gap. CDR3 nucleotide sequence: TGTGCCAGCTCACCAACCATTGACGAGCAGTACTTC. Translating it yields CASSPTIDEQYF. The full variable domain, its missing parts supplied by reference TRBV18 and TRBJ2-7, is NAGVMQNPRHLVRRRGQEARLRCSPMKGHSHVYWYRQLPEEGLKFMVYLQKENIIDESGMPKERFSAEFPKEGPSILRIQQVVRGDSAAYFCASSPTIDEQYFGPGTRLTVT.

A few counts support this clonotype. The chain employs TRBV12-3 or TRBV12-4 and TRBJ2-7; D call uncertain. The germline V and J ends were trimmed by 1 base and 3 bases, with 13 bases remaining between them. CDR3 size: 15 residues. The CDR3 reads CASSLVGGPVYEQYF. The CDR3 DNA reads TGTGCCAGCAGTTTAGTAGGTGGGCCCGTCTACGAGCAGTACTTC.

This clonotype was counted ten times or more. Compared with germline, one end of the junction differs, possibly owing to a read error. This sequence joins TRBV7-9 and TRBJ1-5; TRBD1 matches 8 bases. Germline V gene sequence: CDR1 SEHNR, CDR2 FQNEAQ (reference sequence). CDR3 size: 15 residues. CDR3 in amino acids: CASSLAGGPNQPQHF. The CDR3 bases are TGTGCCAGCAGTTTAGCAGGGGGCCCCAATCAGCCCCAGCATTTT. The full variable domain, in which reference TRBV7-9 and TRBJ1-5 provide the parts outside the CDR3, is DTGVSQNPRHKITKRGQNVTFRCDPISEHNRLYWYRQTLGQGPEFLTYFQNEAQLEKSRLLSDRFSAERPKGSFSTLEIQRTEQGDSAMYLCASSLAGGPNQPQHFGDGTRLSIL.

This clonotype was seen more than once but under ten times. The chain is built from TRBV4-3 and TRBJ1-2; TRBD1 is a possible D gene (5 bases). The CDR3 length is 15 residues. Trimming removed 4 bases from V and 4 bases from J, with 16 bases in between. The germline V gene encodes CDR1 LGHNA and CDR2 YSLEER. CDR3 residues: CASSPSPREVYGYTF. As DNA, the CDR3 is TGCGCCAGCAGCCCTAGCCCCAGGGAAGTCTATGGCTACACCTTC.